This T cell receptor beta chain was obtained from a study of T cells after yellow fever vaccination. This clonotype occurred a few times. Germline CDR1 and CDR2: SGHRS and YFSETQ. V lost 4 bases, J lost 4 bases, and 20 bases lay in between. The CDR3 extends over 16 amino acids. One entry per CDR3 protein results from TCRdb running MiXCR on the 5' RACE reads. The profile shows 85,000 to 100,000 distinct CDR3 sequences, roughly 5.2% of them singletons. This TCR derives from a young man who received the YFV17D yellow fever vaccine. The material sequenced was CD8+ T cells sorted from PBMCs, taken 10 days after the yellow fever booster vaccination. The rearrangement links TRBV5-1 to TRBJ1-2; maybe TRBD1 (5 bases). CDR3 bases: TGCGCCAGCAGCCGGGGTTGGGACGGTGGGACCTATGGCTACACCTTC. Its protein product is CASSRGWDGGTYGYTF.